This TCR beta chain was found in a study of blood T cell repertoires in COVID-19. Study as a whole: Both acute and convalescent COVID-19 samples were obtained from the United States, Italy and Spain.

Sequenced by immunoSEQ multiplex PCR; TCRdb stores in-frame clones only, minus some. This table holds tens of thousands of clones, 70% to 90% found once. The sequencing sample was made of peripheral blood. The source of this sequence is a woman aged 80 or over with active COVID-19.

The CDR3 DNA sequence: TGTGCCAGCAGCCGACTGACTAGTTACTCCTACAATGAGCAGTTCTTC. The encoded protein is CASSRLTSYSYNEQFF. The chain is built from TRBV14 and TRBJ2-1; TRBD2 is a possible D gene (6 bases). Per the germline V gene, CDR1 is SGHDN and CDR2 is FVKESK. Between the trimmed V and J ends, which lost 4 bases and 0 bases, there was a span of 13 bases. There are 16 residues in the CDR3.